One and the same sample provided the 25 T cell receptor beta chains below, sequenced in a study of blood T cell repertoires in COVID-19 (dated by TCRdb to 2020 to 2022). The library was made by the immunoSEQ multiplex PCR assay. The source is immuneACCESS, and TCRdb retained only in-frame sequences with V and J called. Part of the clones is not carried over; for the studies checked, unresolved V genes explain less than half of this, and the remainder is unexplained. This sample lists some 150,000 clones; approximately 90% were detected once. The ten largest clones take up 9.5% to 12% of the sample. Sequencing was performed on peripheral blood. The receptors here all came from a woman older than 75 with acute or convalescent COVID-19.

This chain links TRBV5-1 with TRBJ1-2; D is perhaps TRBD1 (5 bases). The CDR3 sequence is 15 residues long. Germline CDR1 and CDR2: SGHRS and YFSETQ. V was pared by 0 bases and J by 5 bases, with 14 bases between. Here the CDR3 reads CASSLAIGGLYGYTF. The CDR3 DNA reads as TGCGCCAGCAGCTTGGCTATCGGGGGTTTGTATGGCTACACCTTC. Drawing the rest from reference TRBV5-1 and TRBJ1-2, the complete variable domain is KAGVTQTPRYLIKTRGQQVTLSCSPISGHRSVSWYQQTPGQGLQFLFEYFSETQRNKGNFPGRFSGRQFSNSRSEMNVSTLELGDSALYLCASSLAIGGLYGYTFGSGTRLTVV.

The chain recombines TRBV9 with TRBJ2-7; the D gene is possibly TRBD2 (5 bases). Trimming shortened V by 0 bases and J by 5 bases, and 12 bases separated the two germline ends. Germline loops: CDR1 SGDLS, CDR2 YYNGEE. The CDR3 extends over 14 amino acids. The CDR3 spells CASSVDPGSHEQYF. The DNA of the CDR3 is TGTGCCAGCAGCGTAGACCCGGGAAGCCACGAGCAGTACTTC. The whole variable domain, filled in from reference TRBV9 and TRBJ2-7, reads DSGVTQTPKHLITATGQRVTLRCSPRSGDLSVYWYQQSLDQGLQFLIQYYNGEERAKGNILERFSAQQFPDLHSELNLSSLELGDSALYFCASSVDPGSHEQYFGPGTRLTVT.

The chain carries TRBV5-8 and TRBJ1-1, with D tentatively TRBD1 (5 bases). V lost 4 bases and J lost 0, with 19 bases in between. The CDR3 sequence is 17 residues long. Germline CDR1 and CDR2: SGHTS and YDEGEE. Written as DNA, the CDR3 is TGTGCCAGCAGCCAAAGACAGAGCCGAGGAATGAACACTGAAGCTTTCTTT. It translates to CASSQRQSRGMNTEAFF.

This clone was seen just once. The chain has TRBV4-1 and TRBJ1-2; D gene unclear. V was pared by 2 bases and J by 2 bases, with 12 bases between. Germline values: CDR1 MGHRA, CDR2 YSYEKL. This CDR3 is 15 amino acids long. The CDR3, as DNA: TGCGCCAGCAGCCAATCGAGCCGAAACAACTATGGCTACACCTTC. This sequence encodes CASSQSSRNNYGYTF.

This chain uses TRBV15 with TRBJ2-1; 10 bases are a match to TRBD1. Germline V CDR1 and CDR2: LNHNV, YYDKDF (reference sequence). The CDR3 is 15 residues long. J was trimmed by 6 bases and V by 3 bases; bases with no gene match: 5. The CDR3 bases are TGTGCCACCAGCAGGGGACAGGGGTCCCCCAATGAGCAGTTCTTC. This sequence encodes CATSRGQGSPNEQFF.

The rearrangement joins TRBV12-5 to TRBJ2-7; possible D gene TRBD2, 5 bases. This CDR3 contains 16 residues. V was pared by 1 base and J by 5 bases, with 18 bases between. Germline CDR1 is LGHNT and CDR2 is FRNRAP. The CDR3 DNA is TGTGCTAGTGGTTTGGGACCGGGCCTCGGAGGCAACGAGCAGTACTTC. Protein: CASGLGPGLGGNEQYF.

This clone was detected only once. The chain recombines TRBV7-9 with TRBJ1-6; D is perhaps TRBD1 (5 bases). The CDR3 consists of 13 residues. Trimming pared 1 base from V and 7 bases from J, leaving 5 bases between. The germline V gene has CDR1 SEHNR and CDR2 FQNEAQ (reference sequence). In nucleotides, the CDR3 is TGTGCCAGCAGCTTAGGGACAAATTCACCCCTCCACTTT. It encodes CASSLGTNSPLHF.

The CDR3: CASSPEGTGVSRAFF. CDR3 bases: TGTGCCAGCAGCCCGGAGGGGACAGGGGTCTCCCGAGCTTTCTTT. This sequence joins TRBV7-9 and TRBJ1-1; 10 nucleotides agree with TRBD1. This CDR3 region has 15 residues. V was clipped by 5 bases and J by 10 bases; unmatched bases: 13. Germline V gene data show CDR1 as SEHNR and CDR2 as FQNEAQ (reference sequence).

The J gene is TRBJ2-1, the V gene TRBV7-2; 8 bases fit TRBD1. Trimming removed 2 bases from V and 6 bases from J; junction bases left unmatched: 15. Per the germline V gene, CDR1 is SGHTA and CDR2 is FQGNSA. This CDR3 spans 18 amino acids. The CDR3 coding sequence is TGTGCCAGCAGCTTATTGGCAGGGGGCGCACTATCGGGCAATGAGCAGTTCTTC. Translated, it gives CASSLLAGGALSGNEQFF.

The rearrangement joins TRBV12-3 or TRBV12-4 to TRBJ1-2, with 8 bases identical to TRBD1. CDR3 size: 13 residues. V was pared by 6 bases and J by 5 bases, with 5 bases of the junction left unmatched. The CDR3: CASSPTGVYGYTF. DNA for the CDR3: TGTGCCAGCAGCCCGACAGGGGTTTATGGCTACACCTTC.

The chain employs TRBV7-3 and TRBJ2-5; TRBD2 matches at 8 bases. CDR3 length equals 15 residues. From germline, CDR1 is SGHTA and CDR2 FQGTGA. The V gene end was trimmed by 2 bases and the J gene end by 1 base; junction bases not matched to a gene: 3. The CDR3 is CASSLRGGPQETQYF. The CDR3, as DNA: TGTGCCAGCAGCTTACGGGGGGGCCCCCAAGAGACCCAGTACTTC.

The chain recombines TRBV20-1 with TRBJ1-2; TRBD1 matches at 7 bases. CDR3 length equals 14 residues. CDR1 and CDR2 (germline): DFQATT, SNEGSKA (reference sequence). The V segment lost 5 bases and the J segment 0 bases; nucleotides outside the gene matches: 6. Written as DNA, the CDR3 is TGCAGTGCTGGTGGGACAGCTACTAACTATGGCTACACCTTC. This sequence encodes CSAGGTATNYGYTF.

This chain connects TRBV5-1 to TRBJ2-5; TRBD2 matches at 7 bases. After removal of 0 bases from V and 7 bases from J, the junction contained 12 bases not matched to a gene. Per germline, CDR1 SGHRS and CDR2 YFSETQ. The CDR3 extends over 16 amino acids. CDR3 sequence: CASSLVGGRAIGTQYF. The CDR3 region has the DNA TGCGCCAGCAGCTTGGTGGGCGGGAGAGCTATCGGGACCCAGTACTTC.

This chain uses TRBV29-1 with TRBJ2-2; TRBD2 matches at 10 bases. CDR3 length: 14 residues. J gave up 4 bases and V 7 bases, and 6 bases lay outside the gene matches. The germline CDR1 and CDR2 sequences are SQVTM and ANQGSEA. The CDR3 bases are TGCAGCGCCAAGCGGGGGGGCCTCACCGGGGAGCTGTTTTTT. Translating it yields CSAKRGGLTGELFF.

This clone has only one observation. The gene calls are TRBV6-5 and TRBJ1-5; D might be TRBD1 (6 bases). V was pared by 5 bases and J by 0 bases, with 8 bases between. The germline CDR1 and CDR2 sequences are MNHEY and SVGAGI. There are 14 residues in the CDR3. The CDR3 coding sequence is TGTGCCAGCAGTCGGGACATTAGCAATCAGCCCCAGCATTTT. Translated: CASSRDISNQPQHF.

The chain has TRBV5-1 and TRBJ1-1; D gene uncertain. Germline assignment: CDR1 SGHRS and CDR2 YFSETQ. This CDR3 is built from 15 residues. Trimming cost V 9 bases and J 0 bases, with 18 bases left between them. DNA of the CDR3: TGCGCCACCTCCCCGTCGGGGAACCTGAACACTGAAGCTTTCTTT. Residues: CATSPSGNLNTEAFF.

The rearrangement joins TRBV7-6 to TRBJ1-3, with D possibly being TRBD1 (5 bases). CDR1 is SGHVS, CDR2 FNYEAQ, per germline. Between the trimmed V and J ends, which lost 5 bases and 2 bases, there was a span of 10 bases. This CDR3 spans 14 amino acids. CDR3 sequence: CASSPRQTGNTIYF. The CDR3 nucleotides read TGTGCCAGCAGCCCTCGACAGACTGGAAACACCATATATTTT. Filled out from reference TRBV7-6 and TRBJ1-3, the complete variable domain reads GAGVSQSPRYKVTKRGQDVALRCDPISGHVSLYWYRQALGQGPEFLTYFNYEAQQDKSGLPNDRFSAERPEGSISTLTIQRTEQRDSAMYRCASSPRQTGNTIYFGEGSWLTVV.

The chain has TRBV9 and TRBJ2-3; 14 nucleotides align to TRBD2. The CDR3 sequence is 17 residues long. Germline CDR1 reads SGDLS; CDR2 reads YYNGEE. J was trimmed by 6 bases and V by 0 bases; bases with no gene match: 6. This CDR3 is CASSVDGTSGGRDTQYF. CDR3 nucleotides: TGTGCCAGCAGCGTAGACGGGACTAGCGGGGGTAGGGATACGCAGTATTTT.

This clone was recorded only once. V is TRBV9 and J is TRBJ1-1, with D tentatively TRBD1 (6 bases). The V and J ends lost 2 bases and 0 bases respectively, with 8 bases between them. The CDR3 covers 14 residues. Germline CDR1 is SGDLS and CDR2 is YYNGEE. The CDR3 DNA sequence: TGTGCCAGCAGCGTCGACAGGATGAACACTGAAGCTTTCTTT. Protein sequence: CASSVDRMNTEAFF. Based on the CDR3 plus reference TRBV9 and TRBJ1-1, the full variable domain is DSGVTQTPKHLITATGQRVTLRCSPRSGDLSVYWYQQSLDQGLQFLIQYYNGEERAKGNILERFSAQQFPDLHSELNLSSLELGDSALYFCASSVDRMNTEAFFGQGTRLTVV.

The chain combines TRBV7-2 with TRBJ2-1; the match to TRBD2 covers 7 bases. The CDR3 loop spans 15 amino acids. Looked up from germline, CDR1 is SGHTA and CDR2 is FQGNSA. V was pared by 4 bases and J by 10 bases, with 13 bases of the junction left unmatched. The CDR3 protein is CASSSERGGVGEQFF. DNA of the CDR3: TGTGCCAGCAGCTCCGAGCGGGGAGGGGTAGGAGAGCAGTTCTTC.

The CDR3 bases are TGTGCCAGCAGCTTTGACAGATCAAACTATGGCTACACCTTC. This translates into CASSFDRSNYGYTF. The rearrangement joins TRBV11-2 to TRBJ1-2, with D possibly TRBD1 on 5 matching bases. Germline V lookup: CDR1 SGHAT, CDR2 FQNNGV. This CDR3 has 14 residues. V lost 3 bases, J lost 2 bases, and 10 bases lay in between.

The chain joins TRBV12-5 to TRBJ2-1; D is possibly TRBD2 (5 bases). This CDR3 is built from 15 residues. Trimming cost V 6 bases and J 0 bases, with 12 bases left between them. Germline V gene sequence: CDR1 LGHNT, CDR2 FRNRAP. This chain's CDR3 is CASGRRGTSYNEQFF. The DNA of the CDR3 is TGTGCTAGTGGACGCCGGGGTACCTCCTACAATGAGCAGTTCTTC.

The V call is TRBV30, the J call TRBJ1-2; 8 bases line up with TRBD1. The V segment lost 4 bases and the J segment 7 bases; nucleotides outside the gene matches: 5. Germline CDR1 reads GTSNPN; CDR2 reads SVGIG (reference sequence). The CDR3 length is 12 residues. The chain's CDR3 is CAWKDRVIGYTF. Written as DNA, the CDR3 is TGTGCCTGGAAGGACAGGGTCATTGGCTACACCTTC.

The chain joins TRBV24-1 to TRBJ2-5, with 11 bases matching TRBD1. This CDR3 region has 14 residues. Looked up from germline, CDR1 is KGHDR and CDR2 is SFDVKD. J gave up 5 bases and V 4 bases, and 2 bases lay outside the gene matches. The CDR3 region is CATSDGTGGETQYF. DNA of the CDR3: TGTGCCACCAGTGACGGGACAGGGGGGGAGACCCAGTACTTC.

The genes are TRBV19 and TRBJ2-1; 9 bases agree with TRBD2. Germline loops: CDR1 LNHDA, CDR2 SQIVND (reference sequence). This CDR3 comprises 15 residues. The V gene end was trimmed by 6 bases and the J gene end by 5 bases; junction bases not matched to a gene: 8. In DNA, the CDR3 is TGTGCCAGTAGACGCGGGGGGGCCTTAAACAATGAGCAGTTCTTC. This sequence encodes CASRRGGALNNEQFF.